This T cell receptor (beta chain) was profiled in a study of shared clonotypes between healthy human individuals. Here immunoSEQ multiplex PCR was the method, and the copy in TCRdb shows in-frame clones only, minus some. The sample contains about 2.4 million clones, 90% to 95% of which appear only once. A note on this clone: Its antigen is not identified.

Regarding the study as a whole: Naive CD4 clonotypes were shared across a handful of donors at 4% to 5%.

The sequencing sample was made of naive CD4+ T cells from PBMCs. Specified subset: CD45RA+ positively selected. This TCR came from a young man in good health. Some clones in this sample may be carry-over from other donors' samples.

CDR3 region: CASSFFSEQYF. In DNA, the CDR3 is TGCGCCAGCAGCTTTTTCAGCGAGCAGTACTTC. This chain connects TRBV4-3 to TRBJ2-7; D ambiguous. V lost 5 bases to trimming and J lost 6 bases, with 8 bases between them. CDR1 and CDR2 (germline): LGHNA, YSLEER. The length of the CDR3 is 11 residues.